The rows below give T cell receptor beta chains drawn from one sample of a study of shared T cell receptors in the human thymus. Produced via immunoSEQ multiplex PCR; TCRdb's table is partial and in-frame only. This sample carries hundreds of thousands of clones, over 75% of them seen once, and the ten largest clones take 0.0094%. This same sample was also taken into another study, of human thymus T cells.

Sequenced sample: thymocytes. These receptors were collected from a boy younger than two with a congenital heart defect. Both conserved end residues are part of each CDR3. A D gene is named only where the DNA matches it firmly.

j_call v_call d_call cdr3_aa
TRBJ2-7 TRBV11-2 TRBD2 CASSPRPGGSSYEQYF
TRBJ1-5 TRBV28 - CASSLFVQGNQPQHF
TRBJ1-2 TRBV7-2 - CASSLAGGDGYTF
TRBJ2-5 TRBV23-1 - CASSQSNRAAETQYF
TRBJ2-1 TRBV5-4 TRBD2 CASSSKLAGFSYNEQFF
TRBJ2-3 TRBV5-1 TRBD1 CASSLGDREGTDTQYF
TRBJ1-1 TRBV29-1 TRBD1 CSVEPPDRGGTEAFF
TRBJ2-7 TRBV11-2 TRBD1 CASSVWTGPSKYF
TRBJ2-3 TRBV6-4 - CASSENGVWGRSTDTQYF
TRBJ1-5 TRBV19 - CASSHRGGLQPQHF
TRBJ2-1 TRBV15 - CATSRDLSDHLYNEQFF
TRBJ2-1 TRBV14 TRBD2 CASSHRTSGGSPYNEQFF
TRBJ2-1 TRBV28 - CASSSQGSSYNEQFF
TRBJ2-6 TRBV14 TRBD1 CASSQVQGGTSGANVLTF
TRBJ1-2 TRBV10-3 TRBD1 CAIKTARQGSYGYTF
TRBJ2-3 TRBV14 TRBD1 CASSHSRDSTLPDRGRTDTQYF
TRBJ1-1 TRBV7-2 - CASTRTDSEAFF
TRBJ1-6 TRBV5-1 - CASSLNLGEAHSPLHF
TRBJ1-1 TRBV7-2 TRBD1 CASSYRDRDTEAFF
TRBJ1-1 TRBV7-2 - CASSPRSRQEVRVNTEAFF
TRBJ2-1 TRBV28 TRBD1 CASRAPRTGGFHEQFF
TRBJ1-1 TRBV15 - CATSRDTGTLNTEAFF
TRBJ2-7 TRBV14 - CASSQAAGSYEQYF
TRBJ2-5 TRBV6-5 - CASSYESFQETQYF
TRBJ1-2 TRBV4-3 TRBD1 CASSQDGDRSYGYTF
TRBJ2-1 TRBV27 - CASIELCQGGNEQFF
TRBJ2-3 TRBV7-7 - CASSLALGSADTQYF
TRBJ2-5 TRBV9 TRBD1 CASSGYRDRGLETQYF
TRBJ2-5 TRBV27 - CASSLQGRAGETQYF
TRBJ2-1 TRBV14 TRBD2 CASSPNSPTSGRAVEQFF
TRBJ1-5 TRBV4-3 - CASSQARYSNQPQHF
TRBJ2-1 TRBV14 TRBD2 CASSQVTRGGPYNEQFF
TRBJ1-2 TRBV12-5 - CASGLVHKEQEAKANYGYTF
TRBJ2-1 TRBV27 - CASRKASLYNEQFF
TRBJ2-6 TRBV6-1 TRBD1 CASSARTGDYSGANVLTF
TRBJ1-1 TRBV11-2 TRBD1 CASSFIRGRTGATQEAFF
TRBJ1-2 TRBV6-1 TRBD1 CASSEKFGTGGGYTF
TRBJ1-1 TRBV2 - CASSASYLNTEAFF
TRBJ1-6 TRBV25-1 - CASSEVVGHRLSSPLHF
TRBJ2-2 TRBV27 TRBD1 CASRPGQGFSTGELFF
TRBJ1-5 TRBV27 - CASGHNNQPQHF
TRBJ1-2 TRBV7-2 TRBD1 CASSLAGTGGVDGYTF
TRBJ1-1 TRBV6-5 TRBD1 CASRPTGGEAEAFF
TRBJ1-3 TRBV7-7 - CASSLAPLTSPGNTIYF
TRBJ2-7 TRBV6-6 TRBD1 CAGKDRGRYEQYF
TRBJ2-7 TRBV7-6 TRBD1 CASSLVGGTGYFYEQYF
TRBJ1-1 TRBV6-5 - CASSYPTGPGSAEAFF
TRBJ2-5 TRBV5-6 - CASSPQGGGETQYF
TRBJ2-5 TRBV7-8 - CASSPGEKETQYF
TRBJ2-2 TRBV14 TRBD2 CASSHLGTSGRRTGELFF
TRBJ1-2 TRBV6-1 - CASSELVGAFYGYTF
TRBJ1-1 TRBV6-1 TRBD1 CASSVAGGRTEAFF
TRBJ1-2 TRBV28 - CASSSSDGPGGYTF
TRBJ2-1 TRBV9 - CASSVLSRVSYNEQFF
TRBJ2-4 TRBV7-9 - CASSSNLPGQKNIQYF
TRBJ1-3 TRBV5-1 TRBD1 CASSLDRGGNTIYF
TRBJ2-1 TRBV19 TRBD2 CASSIGRLAGGNEQFF
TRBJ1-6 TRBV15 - CATSPGIYSPLHF
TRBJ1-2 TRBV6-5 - CASSRSVANYGYTF